Described below is a single T cell receptor (beta chain) sequence and its context. The target antigen is unknown. The data derive from a study of cytomegalovirus exposure and HLA in healthy donors. Germline CDR1 reads SQVTM; CDR2 reads ANQGSEA. The CDR3 runs to 11 residues. The germline V and J ends were trimmed by 4 bases and 6 bases, with 10 bases remaining between them. Study-level results: It was 150 to 200 TCR beta chains that were listed as cytomegalovirus-associated. Across donors, presence/absence analyses took sequencing depth to be roughly uniform.

13 Jbeta primers and 60 Vbeta primers were used for the PCR. Method: immunoSEQ multiplex PCR; TCRdb's copy keeps in-frame clones and lacks some. Of about 200,000 clones listed, around 85% were seen once; the top ten hold approximately 0.22%. All the people who gave samples were healthy bone marrow donors. The sequencing input was PBMCs. The receptor was isolated from a girl aged 2-10 years in good health and CMV-seronegative. The chain recombines TRBV29-1 with TRBJ2-7, with a possible D match to TRBD2 (6 bases). The DNA for the CDR3 is TGCAGCGTTGGCGGGGTAGGCGAGCAGTACTTC. It codes for CSVGGVGEQYF.